Each of the 14 T cell receptor beta chains below was sequenced from the same sample in a study of blood T cell repertoires in COVID-19. TCRdb's table, derived via immunoSEQ multiplex PCR, lists solely in-frame clones and lacks some. The table includes some 270,000 clones, approximately 86% detected once. Sequencing was performed on peripheral blood. These receptors came from a human donor with COVID-19, enrolled during active disease. The donor label of this sample is uncertain.

This clone has only one observation. The V call is TRBV6-5, the J call TRBJ1-5; D remains ambiguous. The CDR3 length is 15 residues. The V gene lost 2 bases and the J gene lost 1 base, with 9 bases spanning the gap. In germline, CDR1 is MNHEY, CDR2 SVGAGI. CDR3 amino acids: CASSYAPESNQPQHF. The CDR3 nucleotides are TGTGCCAGCAGTTACGCTCCTGAGAGCAATCAGCCCCAGCATTTT.

The chain couples TRBV5-4 to TRBJ2-7; maybe TRBD2 (6 bases). The CDR3 has 16 residues. The V end lost 4 bases, the J end lost 6 bases, and 23 bases lay between the germline ends. Germline-derived CDR1 and CDR2 are SGHNT and YYREEE (reference sequence). The CDR3 sequence: CASSPTPIGGRSEQYF. The CDR3 DNA follows: TGTGCCAGCAGCCCGACCCCCATAGGAGGGCGAAGCGAGCAGTACTTC.

The chain is built from TRBV5-1 and TRBJ1-5, with D hard to call. The CDR3 totals 13 residues. V was trimmed by 4 bases and J by 6 bases, leaving 11 bases between them. In germline, CDR1 is SGHRS, CDR2 YFSETQ. Here the CDR3 DNA reads TGCGCCAGCAGCCCGCTAGGGAGTCAGCCCCAGCATTTT. Its translation is CASSPLGSQPQHF.

CDR3 region: CAWSAGLTKDQAFF. The CDR3, as DNA: TGTGCCTGGAGTGCAGGCCTAACCAAGGATCAAGCTTTCTTT. The chain joins TRBV30 to TRBJ1-1; D not certain. This CDR3 contains 14 residues. Germline loops: CDR1 GTSNPN, CDR2 SVGIG (reference sequence). V was shortened by 1 base and J by 9 bases, with 18 bases between the two germline ends.

The V call is TRBV5-1, the J call TRBJ1-1; D is uncertain. Trimming took 7 bases from V and 0 from J, leaving 13 bases between them. The CDR3 loop spans 14 amino acids. Germline CDR1 reads SGHRS; CDR2 reads YFSETQ. The CDR3 is CASQEGFMNTEAFF. In DNA, the CDR3 is TGCGCCAGCCAAGAGGGATTCATGAACACTGAAGCTTTCTTT.

The V call is TRBV29-1, the J call TRBJ2-1; 11 bases map to TRBD2. With V trimmed by 6 bases and J by 7 bases, 5 bases remained unmatched. The CDR3 runs 13 residues. Germline lookup yields CDR1 SQVTM and CDR2 ANQGSEA. CDR3 region: CSVQIAGGNEQFF. The CDR3 DNA sequence: TGCAGCGTCCAAATAGCGGGAGGGAATGAGCAGTTCTTC.

This clone was detected only once. The chain couples TRBV5-5 to TRBJ1-3, with D uncertain. The germline V and J ends were trimmed by 0 bases and 0 bases, with 7 bases remaining between them. This CDR3 has 15 residues. The V gene's germline CDR1 is SGHKS and CDR2 YYEKEE (reference sequence). DNA of the CDR3: TGTGCCAGCAGCTTGGCGGTCCTCTCTGGAAACACCATATATTTT. It specifies CASSLAVLSGNTIYF. The full variable domain, rest sourced from reference TRBV5-5 and TRBJ1-3, is DAGVTQSPTHLIKTRGQQVTLRCSPISGHKSVSWYQQVLGQGPQFIFQYYEKEERGRGNFPDRFSARQFPNYSSELNVNALLLGDSALYLCASSLAVLSGNTIYFGEGSWLTVV.

The chain combines TRBV5-4 with TRBJ2-7; 12 bases map to TRBD2. The CDR3 loop spans 14 amino acids. The germline V gene has CDR1 SGHNT and CDR2 YYREEE (reference sequence). V gave up 3 bases and J gave up 4 bases; unmatched junction bases: 2. The CDR3 region has the DNA TGTGCCAGCAGCTCGGGACTAGCGGGTTACGAGCAGTACTTC. Translation gives CASSSGLAGYEQYF.

The chain joins TRBV19 to TRBJ2-4, with D uncertain. Trimming took off 10 bases at V and 5 bases at J, with 12 bases between the two ends. Germline CDR1 LNHDA, CDR2 SQIVND (reference sequence). The CDR3 contains 12 residues. The CDR3 spells CATKGGENIQYF. Written as DNA, the CDR3 is TGTGCCACCAAAGGCGGAGAAAACATTCAGTACTTC.

V and J are TRBV27 and TRBJ1-1; no reliable D call. The CDR3 runs to 15 residues. V gave up 5 bases and J gave up 3 bases, with 16 bases separating them. Per germline, CDR1 MNHEY and CDR2 SMNVEV (reference sequence). The CDR3 bases are TGTGCCAGCAGTCCGTCGATAGCCGCGTACACTGAAGCTTTCTTT. This codes for CASSPSIAAYTEAFF.

V gene TRBV18 combines with J gene TRBJ1-1; D remains unclear. Trimming removed 4 bases from V and 1 base from J, with 10 bases in between. The CDR3 has 14 residues. CDR1 is KGHSH and CDR2 is LQKENI in the germline V gene. CDR3 sequence reads: CASSRGEKNTEAFF. The CDR3 DNA sequence: TGTGCCAGCTCACGCGGGGAGAAGAACACTGAAGCTTTCTTT. The whole variable domain, remainder taken from reference TRBV18 and TRBJ1-1, is NAGVMQNPRHLVRRRGQEARLRCSPMKGHSHVYWYRQLPEEGLKFMVYLQKENIIDESGMPKERFSAEFPKEGPSILRIQQVVRGDSAAYFCASSRGEKNTEAFFGQGTRLTVV.

J is TRBJ1-2 and V is TRBV2; the match to TRBD1 covers 9 bases. The CDR3 runs 15 residues. The germline CDR1 and CDR2 sequences are SNHLY and FYNNEI. Trimming cost V 6 bases and J 4 bases; bases outside gene matches: 9. The CDR3 sequence is CASSRTGQGSYGYTF. The CDR3 nucleotides read TGTGCCAGCAGCCGTACTGGACAGGGGAGCTATGGCTACACCTTC.

This chain connects TRBV5-6 to TRBJ2-1; TRBD2 aligns across 10 bases. The CDR3 has 15 residues. Germline-derived CDR1 and CDR2 are SGHDT and YYEEEE. V shed 4 bases, J shed 5 bases, and the junction held 6 bases outside the gene matches. The CDR3 region is CASSQAGGPNNEQFF. CDR3 bases: TGTGCCAGCAGCCAAGCGGGAGGGCCGAACAATGAGCAGTTCTTC. Complete variable domain (other parts from reference TRBV5-6 and TRBJ2-1): DAGVTQSPTHLIKTRGQQVTLRCSPKSGHDTVSWYQQALGQGPQFIFQYYEEEERQRGNFPDRFSGHQFPNYSSELNVNALLLGDSALYLCASSQAGGPNNEQFFGPGTRLTVL.

This sequence joins TRBV12-3 or TRBV12-4 and TRBJ1-2; 7 bases are a match to TRBD1. Unmatched junction bases numbered 3, after V lost 1 base and J lost 7 bases. This CDR3 region has 13 residues. The CDR3 DNA reads TGTGCCAGCAGTTTAGAGGGGGCAGGTGGCTACACCTTC. This gives the protein CASSLEGAGGYTF.